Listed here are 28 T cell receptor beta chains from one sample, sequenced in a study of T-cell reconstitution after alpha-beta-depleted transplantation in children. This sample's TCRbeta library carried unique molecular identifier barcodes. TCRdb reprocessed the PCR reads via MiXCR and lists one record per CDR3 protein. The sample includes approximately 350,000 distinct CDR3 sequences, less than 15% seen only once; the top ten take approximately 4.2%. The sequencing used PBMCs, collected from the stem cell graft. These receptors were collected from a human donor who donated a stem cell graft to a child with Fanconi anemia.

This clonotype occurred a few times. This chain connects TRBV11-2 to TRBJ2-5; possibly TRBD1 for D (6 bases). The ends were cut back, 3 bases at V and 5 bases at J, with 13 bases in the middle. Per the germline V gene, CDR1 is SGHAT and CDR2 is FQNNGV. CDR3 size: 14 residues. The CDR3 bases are TGTGCCAGCAGCTTTGGGGGCCAGGGGGAGACCCAGTACTTC. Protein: CASSFGGQGETQYF. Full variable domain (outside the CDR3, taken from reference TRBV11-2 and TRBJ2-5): EAGVAQSPRYKIIEKRQSVAFWCNPISGHATLYWYQQILGQGPKLLIQFQNNGVVDDSQLPKDRFSAERLKGVDSTLKIQPAKLEDSAVYLCASSFGGQGETQYFGPGTRLLVL.

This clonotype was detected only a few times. CDR3 region: CASSVLSIGTEAFF. CDR3 bases: TGTGCCAGCAGCGTGCTCAGTATTGGCACTGAAGCTTTCTTT. The gene calls are TRBV9 and TRBJ1-1; unclear D gene. The CDR3 is 14 residues long. Germline V gene lookup returns CDR1 SGDLS and CDR2 YYNGEE. V shed 2 bases and J shed 4 bases, with 12 bases lying between them.

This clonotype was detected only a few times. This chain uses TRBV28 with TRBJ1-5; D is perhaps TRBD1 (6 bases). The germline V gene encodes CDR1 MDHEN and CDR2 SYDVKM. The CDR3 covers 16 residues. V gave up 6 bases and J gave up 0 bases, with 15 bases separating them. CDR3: CASSLGGFHSNQPQHF. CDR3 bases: TGTGCCAGCAGCCTAGGGGGTTTCCATAGCAATCAGCCCCAGCATTTT.

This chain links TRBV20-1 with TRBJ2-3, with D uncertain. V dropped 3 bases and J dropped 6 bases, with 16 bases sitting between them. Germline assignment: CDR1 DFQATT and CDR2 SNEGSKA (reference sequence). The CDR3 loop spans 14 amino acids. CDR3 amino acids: CSARVFFGADTQYF. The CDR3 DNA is TGCAGTGCTAGGGTCTTCTTTGGTGCCGATACGCAGTATTTT.

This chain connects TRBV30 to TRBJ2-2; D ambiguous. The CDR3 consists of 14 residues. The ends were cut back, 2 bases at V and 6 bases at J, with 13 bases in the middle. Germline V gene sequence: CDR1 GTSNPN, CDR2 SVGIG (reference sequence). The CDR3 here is CAWSPVRWAGELFF. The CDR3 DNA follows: TGTGCCTGGAGTCCCGTGAGATGGGCCGGGGAGCTGTTTTTT.

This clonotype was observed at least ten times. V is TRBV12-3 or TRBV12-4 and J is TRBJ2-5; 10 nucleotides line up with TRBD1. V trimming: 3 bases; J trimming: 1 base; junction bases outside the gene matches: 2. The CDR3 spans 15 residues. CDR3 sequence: CASSLGTGVQETQYF. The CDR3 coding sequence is TGTGCCAGCAGTTTGGGGACAGGGGTCCAAGAGACCCAGTACTTC.

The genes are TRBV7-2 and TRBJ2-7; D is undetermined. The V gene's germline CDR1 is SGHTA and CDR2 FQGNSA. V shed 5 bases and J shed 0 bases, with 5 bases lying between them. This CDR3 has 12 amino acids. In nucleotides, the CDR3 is TGTGCCAGCAGCCATAGCTCCTACGAGCAGTACTTC. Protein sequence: CASSHSSYEQYF.

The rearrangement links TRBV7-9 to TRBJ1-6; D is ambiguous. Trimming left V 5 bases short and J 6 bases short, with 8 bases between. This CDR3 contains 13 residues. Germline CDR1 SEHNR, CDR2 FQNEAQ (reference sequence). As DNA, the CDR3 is TGTGCCAGCAGCGAGTACTCTAATTCACCCCTCCACTTT. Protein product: CASSEYSNSPLHF. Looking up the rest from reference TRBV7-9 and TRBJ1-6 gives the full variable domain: DTGVSQNPRHKITKRGQNVTFRCDPISEHNRLYWYRQTLGQGPEFLTYFQNEAQLEKSRLLSDRFSAERPKGSFSTLEIQRTEQGDSAMYLCASSEYSNSPLHFGNGTRLTVT.

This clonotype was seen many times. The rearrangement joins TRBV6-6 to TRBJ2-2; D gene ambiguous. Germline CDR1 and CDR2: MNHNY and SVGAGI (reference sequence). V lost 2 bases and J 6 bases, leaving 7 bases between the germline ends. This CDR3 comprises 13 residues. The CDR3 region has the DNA TGTGCCAGCAGTTACCCTAGGTCCGGGGAGCTGTTTTTT. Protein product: CASSYPRSGELFF.

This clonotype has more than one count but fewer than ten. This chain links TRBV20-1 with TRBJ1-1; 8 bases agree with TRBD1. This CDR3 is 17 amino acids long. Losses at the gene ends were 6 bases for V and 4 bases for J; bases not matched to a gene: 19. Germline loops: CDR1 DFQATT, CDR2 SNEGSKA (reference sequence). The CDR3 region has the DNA TGCAGTGCCCACGCCCCCCCGGGACAGGTAAAGAGCACTGAAGCTTTCTTT. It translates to CSAHAPPGQVKSTEAFF.

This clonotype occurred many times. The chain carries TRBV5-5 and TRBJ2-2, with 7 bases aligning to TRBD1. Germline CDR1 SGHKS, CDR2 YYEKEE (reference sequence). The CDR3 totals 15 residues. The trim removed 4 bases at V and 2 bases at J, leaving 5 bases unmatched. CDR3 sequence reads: CASSPTGTNTGELFF. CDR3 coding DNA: TGTGCCAGCAGCCCGACAGGGACAAACACCGGGGAGCTGTTTTTT.

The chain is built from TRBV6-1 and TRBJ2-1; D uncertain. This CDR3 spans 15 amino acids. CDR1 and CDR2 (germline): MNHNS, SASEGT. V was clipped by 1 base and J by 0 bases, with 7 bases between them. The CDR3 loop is CASSEDVGSYNEQFF. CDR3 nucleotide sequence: TGTGCCAGCAGTGAAGACGTAGGCTCCTACAATGAGCAGTTCTTC.

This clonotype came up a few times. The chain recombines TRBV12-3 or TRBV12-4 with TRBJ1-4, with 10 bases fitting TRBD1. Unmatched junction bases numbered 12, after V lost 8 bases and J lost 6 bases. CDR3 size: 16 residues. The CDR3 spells CASSGTGEIPYEKLFF. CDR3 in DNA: TGTGCCAGCTCCGGGACAGGGGAGATTCCATATGAAAAACTGTTTTTT.

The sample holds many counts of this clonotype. The CDR3 DNA is TGTGCCAGCAGCTCTTCGTGGGAGCTGTTTTTT. Amino acids: CASSSSWELFF. The chain employs TRBV11-2 and TRBJ2-2; no clear D gene. Germline V gives CDR1 SGHAT, CDR2 FQNNGV. The CDR3 has 11 amino acids. The germline V and J ends were trimmed by 4 bases and 9 bases, with 6 bases remaining between them.

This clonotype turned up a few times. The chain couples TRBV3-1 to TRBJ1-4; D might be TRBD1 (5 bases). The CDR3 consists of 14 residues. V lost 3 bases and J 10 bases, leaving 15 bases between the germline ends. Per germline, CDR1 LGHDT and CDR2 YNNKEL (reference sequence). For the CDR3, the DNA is TGTGCCAGCAGCCACCACGGCAGTGGGGGAAAACTGTTTTTT. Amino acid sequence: CASSHHGSGGKLFF.

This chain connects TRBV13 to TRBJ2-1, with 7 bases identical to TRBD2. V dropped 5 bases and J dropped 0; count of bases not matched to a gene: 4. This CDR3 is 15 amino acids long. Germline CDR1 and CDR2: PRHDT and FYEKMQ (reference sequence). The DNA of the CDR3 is TGTGCCAGCAGCCGCCGGACTAGCTCCTACAATGAGCAGTTCTTC. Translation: CASSRRTSSYNEQFF.

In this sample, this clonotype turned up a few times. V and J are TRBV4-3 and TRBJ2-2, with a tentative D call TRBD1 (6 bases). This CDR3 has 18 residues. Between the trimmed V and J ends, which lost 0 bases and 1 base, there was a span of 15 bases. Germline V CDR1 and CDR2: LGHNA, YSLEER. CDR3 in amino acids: CASSQDISDRWNTGELFF. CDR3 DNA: TGCGCCAGCAGCCAAGATATTTCGGACAGATGGAACACCGGGGAGCTGTTTTTT.

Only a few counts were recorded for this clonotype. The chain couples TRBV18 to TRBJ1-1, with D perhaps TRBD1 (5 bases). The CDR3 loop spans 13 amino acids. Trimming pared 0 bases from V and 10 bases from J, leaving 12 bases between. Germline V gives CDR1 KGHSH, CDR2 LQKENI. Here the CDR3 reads CASSPPNRRGAFF. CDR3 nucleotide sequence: TGTGCCAGCTCACCACCTAACAGGCGAGGAGCTTTCTTT.

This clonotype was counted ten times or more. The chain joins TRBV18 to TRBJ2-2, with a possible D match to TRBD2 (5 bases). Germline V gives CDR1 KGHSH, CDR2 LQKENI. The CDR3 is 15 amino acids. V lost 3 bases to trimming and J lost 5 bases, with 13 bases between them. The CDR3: CASSPPTSGTGELFF. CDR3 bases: TGTGCCAGCTCACCTCCAACTAGTGGGACCGGGGAGCTGTTTTTT.

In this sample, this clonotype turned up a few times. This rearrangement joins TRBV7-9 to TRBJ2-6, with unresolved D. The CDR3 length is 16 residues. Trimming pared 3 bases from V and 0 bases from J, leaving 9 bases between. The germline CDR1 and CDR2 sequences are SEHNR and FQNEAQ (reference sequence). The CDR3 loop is CASSFLRDSGANVLTF. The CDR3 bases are TGTGCCAGCAGCTTCCTGCGCGACTCTGGGGCCAACGTCCTGACTTTC.

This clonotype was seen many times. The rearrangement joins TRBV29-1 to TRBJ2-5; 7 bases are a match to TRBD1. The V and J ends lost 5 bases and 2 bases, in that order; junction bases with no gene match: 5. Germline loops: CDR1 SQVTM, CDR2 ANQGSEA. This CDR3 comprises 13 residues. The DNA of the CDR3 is TGCAGCGTTCAACAGGGGAATCAAGAGACCCAGTACTTC. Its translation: CSVQQGNQETQYF. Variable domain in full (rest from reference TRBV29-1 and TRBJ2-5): SAVISQKPSRDICQRGTSLTIQCQVDSQVTMMFWYRQQPGQSLTLIATANQGSEATYESGFVIDKFPISRPNLTFSTLTVSNMSPEDSSIYLCSVQQGNQETQYFGPGTRLLVL.

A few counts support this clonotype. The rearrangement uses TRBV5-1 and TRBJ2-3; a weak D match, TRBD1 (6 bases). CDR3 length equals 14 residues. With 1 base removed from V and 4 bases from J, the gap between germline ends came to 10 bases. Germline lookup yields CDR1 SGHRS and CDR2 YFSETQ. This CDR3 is CASSLTGNADTQYF. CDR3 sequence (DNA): TGCGCCAGCAGCTTGACAGGGAATGCAGATACGCAGTATTTT.

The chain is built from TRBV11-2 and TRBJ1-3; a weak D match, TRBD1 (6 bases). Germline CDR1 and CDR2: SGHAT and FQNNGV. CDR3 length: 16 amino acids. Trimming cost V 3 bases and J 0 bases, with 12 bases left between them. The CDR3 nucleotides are TGTGCCAGCAGCTTTTCGACAGGACTCTCTGGAAACACCATATATTTT. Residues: CASSFSTGLSGNTIYF. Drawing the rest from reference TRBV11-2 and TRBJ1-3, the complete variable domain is EAGVAQSPRYKIIEKRQSVAFWCNPISGHATLYWYQQILGQGPKLLIQFQNNGVVDDSQLPKDRFSAERLKGVDSTLKIQPAKLEDSAVYLCASSFSTGLSGNTIYFGEGSWLTVV.

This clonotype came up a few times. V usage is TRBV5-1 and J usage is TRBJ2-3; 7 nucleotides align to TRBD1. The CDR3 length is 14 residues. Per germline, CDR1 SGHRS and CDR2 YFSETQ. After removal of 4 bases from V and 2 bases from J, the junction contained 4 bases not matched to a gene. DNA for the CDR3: TGCGCCAGCAGCCACAGGGGACCCACAGATACGCAGTATTTT. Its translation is CASSHRGPTDTQYF.

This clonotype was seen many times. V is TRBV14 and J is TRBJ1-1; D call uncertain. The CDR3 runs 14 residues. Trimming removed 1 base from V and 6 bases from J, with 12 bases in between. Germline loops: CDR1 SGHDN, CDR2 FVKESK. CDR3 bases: TGTGCCAGCAGCCAAGTAGAGGGTTTCGCTGAAGCTTTCTTT. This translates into CASSQVEGFAEAFF.

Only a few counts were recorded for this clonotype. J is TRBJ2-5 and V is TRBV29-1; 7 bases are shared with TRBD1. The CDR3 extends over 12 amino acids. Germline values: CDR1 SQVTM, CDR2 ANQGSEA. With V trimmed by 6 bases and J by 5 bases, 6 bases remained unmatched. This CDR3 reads CSVYRGDETQYF. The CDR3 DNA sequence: TGCAGCGTCTACAGGGGTGACGAGACCCAGTACTTC. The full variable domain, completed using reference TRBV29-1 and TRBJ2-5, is SAVISQKPSRDICQRGTSLTIQCQVDSQVTMMFWYRQQPGQSLTLIATANQGSEATYESGFVIDKFPISRPNLTFSTLTVSNMSPEDSSIYLCSVYRGDETQYFGPGTRLLVL.

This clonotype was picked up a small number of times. CDR3 amino acids: CASTVQTSIGYQETQYF. The CDR3 DNA reads TGTGCCAGCACCGTACAGACGTCCATTGGGTACCAAGAGACCCAGTACTTC. The rearrangement links TRBV6-2 or TRBV6-3 to TRBJ2-5; no definite D call. V lost 7 bases to trimming and J lost 0 bases, with 21 bases between them. The CDR3 spans 17 residues. CDR1 is MNHEY, CDR2 SVGEGT, per germline.

The CDR3 bases are TGTGCCAGCACCTTTAGAGAGGGGGGCGTCGGGGCGCAGTATTTT. Translated: CASTFREGGVGAQYF. V and J are TRBV12-3 or TRBV12-4 and TRBJ2-3; either TRBD1 or TRBD2 may fit D (6 bases each). The CDR3 covers 15 residues. Trimming removed 7 bases at V and 10 bases at J, with 24 bases between.